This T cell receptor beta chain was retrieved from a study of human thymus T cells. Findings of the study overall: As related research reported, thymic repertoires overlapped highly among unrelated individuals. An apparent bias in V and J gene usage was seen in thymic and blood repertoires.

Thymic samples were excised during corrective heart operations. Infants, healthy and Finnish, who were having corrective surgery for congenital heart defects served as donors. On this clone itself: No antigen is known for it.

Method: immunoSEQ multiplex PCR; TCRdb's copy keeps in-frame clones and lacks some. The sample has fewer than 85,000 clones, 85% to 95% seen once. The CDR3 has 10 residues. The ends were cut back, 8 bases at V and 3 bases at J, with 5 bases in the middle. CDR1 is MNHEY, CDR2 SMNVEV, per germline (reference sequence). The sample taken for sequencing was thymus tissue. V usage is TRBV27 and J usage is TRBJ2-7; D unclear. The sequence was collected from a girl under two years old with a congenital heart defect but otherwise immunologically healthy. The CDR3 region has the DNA TGTGCCAGCGGGGACTACGAGCAGTACTTC. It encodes CASGDYEQYF.